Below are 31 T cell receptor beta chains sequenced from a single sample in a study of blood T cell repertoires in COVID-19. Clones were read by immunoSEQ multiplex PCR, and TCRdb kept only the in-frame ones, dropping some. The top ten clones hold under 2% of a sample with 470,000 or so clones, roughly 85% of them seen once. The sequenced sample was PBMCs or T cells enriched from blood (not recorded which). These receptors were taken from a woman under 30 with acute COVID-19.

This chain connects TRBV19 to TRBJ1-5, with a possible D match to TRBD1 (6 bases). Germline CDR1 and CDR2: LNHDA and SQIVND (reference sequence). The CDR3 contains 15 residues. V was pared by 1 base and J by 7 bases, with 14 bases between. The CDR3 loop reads CASSIGQAATQPQHF. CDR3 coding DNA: TGTGCCAGTAGTATAGGACAGGCTGCGACGCAGCCCCAGCATTTT.

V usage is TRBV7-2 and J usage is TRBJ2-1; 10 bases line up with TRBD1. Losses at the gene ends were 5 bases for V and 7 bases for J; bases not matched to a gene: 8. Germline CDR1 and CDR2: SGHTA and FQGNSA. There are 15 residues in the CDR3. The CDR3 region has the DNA TGTGCCAGCAGCCCCCGGGACAGGGGCAGGAATGAGCAGTTCTTC. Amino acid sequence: CASSPRDRGRNEQFF.

The CDR3 is CSVEDRRDLYGYTF. As DNA, the CDR3 is TGCAGCGTTGAAGATCGGAGGGACCTCTATGGCTACACCTTC. The chain carries TRBV29-1 and TRBJ1-2, with D maybe TRBD1 (5 bases). CDR1 and CDR2 from the germline V gene are SQVTM and ANQGSEA. Trimming stripped 0 bases from V and 4 bases from J, with 12 bases between. The CDR3 totals 14 residues. Combining the CDR3 with reference TRBV29-1 and TRBJ1-2 gives the whole variable domain SAVISQKPSRDICQRGTSLTIQCQVDSQVTMMFWYRQQPGQSLTLIATANQGSEATYESGFVIDKFPISRPNLTFSTLTVSNMSPEDSSIYLCSVEDRRDLYGYTFGSGTRLTVV.

CDR3 region: CASSTPKREYIDTQYF. CDR3 DNA: TGTGCCAGCAGTACCCCCAAGCGGGAGTATATAGATACGCAGTATTTT. This sequence joins TRBV28 and TRBJ2-3; 8 bases are a match to TRBD2. The V gene end was trimmed by 5 bases and the J gene end by 5 bases; junction bases not matched to a gene: 12. Germline CDR1 and CDR2: MDHEN and SYDVKM. This CDR3 is built from 16 residues. Combining the CDR3 with reference TRBV28 and TRBJ2-3 gives the whole variable domain DVKVTQSSRYLVKRTGEKVFLECVQDMDHENMFWYRQDPGLGLRLIYFSYDVKMKEKGDIPEGYSVSREKKERFSLILESASTNQTSMYLCASSTPKREYIDTQYFGPGTRLTVL.

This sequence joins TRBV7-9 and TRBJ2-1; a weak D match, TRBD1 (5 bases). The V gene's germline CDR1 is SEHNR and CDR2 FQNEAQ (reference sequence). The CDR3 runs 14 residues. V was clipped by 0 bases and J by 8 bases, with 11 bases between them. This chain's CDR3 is CASSLAQGTDEQFF. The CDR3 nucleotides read TGTGCCAGCAGCTTAGCTCAGGGAACGGATGAGCAGTTCTTC.

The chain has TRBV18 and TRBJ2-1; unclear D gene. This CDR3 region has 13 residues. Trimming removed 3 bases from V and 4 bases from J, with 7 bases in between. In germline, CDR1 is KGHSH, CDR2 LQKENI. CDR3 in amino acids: CASSPSPYNEQFF. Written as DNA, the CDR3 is TGTGCCAGCTCACCCTCCCCTTACAATGAGCAGTTCTTC.

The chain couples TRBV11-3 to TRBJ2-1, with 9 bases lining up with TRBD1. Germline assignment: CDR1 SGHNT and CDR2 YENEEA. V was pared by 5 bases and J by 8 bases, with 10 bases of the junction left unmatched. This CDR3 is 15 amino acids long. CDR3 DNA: TGTGCCAGCAGCCTAGCCGGGACAGGGACTTATGAGCAGTTCTTC. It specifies CASSLAGTGTYEQFF.

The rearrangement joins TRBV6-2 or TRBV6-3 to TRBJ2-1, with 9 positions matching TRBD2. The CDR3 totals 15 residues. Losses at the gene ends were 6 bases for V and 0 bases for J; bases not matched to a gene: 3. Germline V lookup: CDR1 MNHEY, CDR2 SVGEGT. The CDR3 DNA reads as TGTGCCAGCAGCAATAGCGGGAGCTCCTACAATGAGCAGTTCTTC. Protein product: CASSNSGSSYNEQFF.

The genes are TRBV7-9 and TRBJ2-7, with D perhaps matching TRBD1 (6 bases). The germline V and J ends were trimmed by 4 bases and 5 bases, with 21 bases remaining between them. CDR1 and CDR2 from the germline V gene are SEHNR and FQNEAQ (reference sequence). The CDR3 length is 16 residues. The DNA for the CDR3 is TGTGCCAGCAGCTCCCCTAGGAGGCAGGGGTCCCACGAGCAGTACTTC. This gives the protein CASSSPRRQGSHEQYF.

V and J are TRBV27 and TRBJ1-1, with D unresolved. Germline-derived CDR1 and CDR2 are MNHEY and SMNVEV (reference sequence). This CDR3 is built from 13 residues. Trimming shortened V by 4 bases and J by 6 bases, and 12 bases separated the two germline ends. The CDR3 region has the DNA TGTGCCAGCAGTTACGGCAGGTTGGCTGAAGCTTTCTTT. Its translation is CASSYGRLAEAFF.

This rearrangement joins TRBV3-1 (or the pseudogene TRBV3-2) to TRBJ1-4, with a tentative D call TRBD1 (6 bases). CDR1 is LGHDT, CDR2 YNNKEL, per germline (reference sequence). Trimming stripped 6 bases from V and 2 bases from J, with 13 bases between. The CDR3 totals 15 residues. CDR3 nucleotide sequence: TGTGCCAGCAGTTCTCAGGGGCCCACTAATGAAAAACTGTTTTTT. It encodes CASSSQGPTNEKLFF.

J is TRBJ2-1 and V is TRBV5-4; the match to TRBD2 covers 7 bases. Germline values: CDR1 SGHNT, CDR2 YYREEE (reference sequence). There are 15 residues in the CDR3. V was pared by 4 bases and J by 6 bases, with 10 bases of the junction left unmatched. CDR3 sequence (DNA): TGTGCCAGCAGCCGCTCAGGAGCGGGGTTCAATGAGCAGTTCTTC. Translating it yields CASSRSGAGFNEQFF.

CDR3 residues: CASSPLSEDTQYF. The CDR3 DNA reads TGTGCCAGCAGCCCCCTGTCCGAGGATACGCAGTATTTT. This sequence joins TRBV7-3 and TRBJ2-3; D ambiguous. This CDR3 has 13 amino acids. CDR1 is SGHTA, CDR2 FQGTGA, per germline. Deletions cut 5 bases from V and 6 bases from J, with 12 bases between.

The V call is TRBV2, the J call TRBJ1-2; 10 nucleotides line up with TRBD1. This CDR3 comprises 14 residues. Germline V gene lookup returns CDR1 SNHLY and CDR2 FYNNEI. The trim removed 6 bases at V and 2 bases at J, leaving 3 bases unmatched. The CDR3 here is CASSPTGGNYGYTF. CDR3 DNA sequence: TGTGCCAGCAGCCCGACAGGGGGCAACTATGGCTACACCTTC.

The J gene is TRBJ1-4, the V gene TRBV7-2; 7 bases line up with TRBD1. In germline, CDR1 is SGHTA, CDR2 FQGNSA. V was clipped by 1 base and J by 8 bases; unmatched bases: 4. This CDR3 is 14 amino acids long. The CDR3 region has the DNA TGTGCCAGCAGCTTAGAGGGGGCGTCGGAAAAACTGTTTTTT. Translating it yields CASSLEGASEKLFF.

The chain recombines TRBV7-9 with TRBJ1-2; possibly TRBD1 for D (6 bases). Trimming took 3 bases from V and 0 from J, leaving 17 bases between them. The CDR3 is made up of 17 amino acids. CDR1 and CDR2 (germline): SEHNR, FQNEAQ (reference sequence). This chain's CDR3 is CASSFVTGTQTNYGYTF. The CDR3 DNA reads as TGTGCCAGCAGCTTTGTAACGGGGACACAAACTAACTATGGCTACACCTTC.

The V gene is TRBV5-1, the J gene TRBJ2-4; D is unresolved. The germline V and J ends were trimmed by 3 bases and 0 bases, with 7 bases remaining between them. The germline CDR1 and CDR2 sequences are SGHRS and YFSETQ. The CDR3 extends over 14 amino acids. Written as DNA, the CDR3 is TGCGCCAGCAGCTCCAACTTAGCCAAAAACATTCAGTACTTC. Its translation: CASSSNLAKNIQYF.

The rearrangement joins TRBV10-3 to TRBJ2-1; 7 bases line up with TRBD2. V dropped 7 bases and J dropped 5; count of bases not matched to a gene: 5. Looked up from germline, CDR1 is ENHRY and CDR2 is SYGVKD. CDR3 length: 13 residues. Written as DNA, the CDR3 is TGTGCCATCACTAGCGGCCTAAACAATGAGCAGTTCTTC. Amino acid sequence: CAITSGLNNEQFF.

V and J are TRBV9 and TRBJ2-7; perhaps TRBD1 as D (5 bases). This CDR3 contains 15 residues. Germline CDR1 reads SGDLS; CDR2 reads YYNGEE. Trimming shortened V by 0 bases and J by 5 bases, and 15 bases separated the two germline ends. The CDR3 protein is CASSVGGVLLDEQYF. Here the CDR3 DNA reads TGTGCCAGCAGCGTAGGGGGCGTCCTACTCGACGAGCAGTACTTC.

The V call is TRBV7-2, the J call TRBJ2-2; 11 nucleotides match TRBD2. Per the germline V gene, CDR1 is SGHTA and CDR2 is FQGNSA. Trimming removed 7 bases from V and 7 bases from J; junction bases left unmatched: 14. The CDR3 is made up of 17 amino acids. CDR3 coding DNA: TGTGCCAGCACCCCAACGCTTAGCGGGAGGGCCGGCGGGGAGCTGTTTTTT. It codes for CASTPTLSGRAGGELFF.

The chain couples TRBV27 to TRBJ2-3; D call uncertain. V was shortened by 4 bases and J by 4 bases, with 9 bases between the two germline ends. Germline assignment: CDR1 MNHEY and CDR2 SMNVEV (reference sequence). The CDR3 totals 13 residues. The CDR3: CASSYRLADTQYF. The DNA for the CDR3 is TGTGCCAGCAGTTATAGACTTGCAGATACGCAGTATTTT.

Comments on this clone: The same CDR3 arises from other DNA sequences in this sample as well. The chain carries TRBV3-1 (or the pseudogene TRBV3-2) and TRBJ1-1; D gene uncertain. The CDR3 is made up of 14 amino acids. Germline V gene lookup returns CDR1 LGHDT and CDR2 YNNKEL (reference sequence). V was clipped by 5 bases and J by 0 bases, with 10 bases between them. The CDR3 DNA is TGTGCCAGCAGCTCCGGAGGGATGAACACTGAAGCTTTCTTT. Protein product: CASSSGGMNTEAFF.

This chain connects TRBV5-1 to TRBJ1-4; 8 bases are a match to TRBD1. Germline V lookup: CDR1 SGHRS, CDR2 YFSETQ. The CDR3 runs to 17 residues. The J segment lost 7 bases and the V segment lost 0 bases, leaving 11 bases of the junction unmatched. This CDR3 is CASSLGQGARGVEKLFF. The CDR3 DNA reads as TGCGCCAGCAGCTTGGGTCAGGGGGCGCGAGGGGTTGAAAAACTGTTTTTT. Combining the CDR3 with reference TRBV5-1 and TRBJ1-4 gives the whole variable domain KAGVTQTPRYLIKTRGQQVTLSCSPISGHRSVSWYQQTPGQGLQFLFEYFSETQRNKGNFPGRFSGRQFSNSRSEMNVSTLELGDSALYLCASSLGQGARGVEKLFFGSGTQLSVL.

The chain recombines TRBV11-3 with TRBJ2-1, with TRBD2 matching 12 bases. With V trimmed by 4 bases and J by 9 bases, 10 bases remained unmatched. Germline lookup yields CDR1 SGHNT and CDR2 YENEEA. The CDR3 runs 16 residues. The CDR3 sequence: CASSSGRLAGAGEQFF. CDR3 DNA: TGTGCCAGCAGCTCAGGGAGACTAGCGGGAGCGGGTGAGCAGTTCTTC.

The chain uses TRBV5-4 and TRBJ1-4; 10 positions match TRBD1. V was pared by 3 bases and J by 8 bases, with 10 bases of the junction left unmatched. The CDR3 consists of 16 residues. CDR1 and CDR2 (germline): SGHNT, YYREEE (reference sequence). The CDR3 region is CASSSSGTGVGEKLFF. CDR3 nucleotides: TGTGCCAGCAGCTCGTCCGGGACAGGGGTAGGAGAAAAACTGTTTTTT.

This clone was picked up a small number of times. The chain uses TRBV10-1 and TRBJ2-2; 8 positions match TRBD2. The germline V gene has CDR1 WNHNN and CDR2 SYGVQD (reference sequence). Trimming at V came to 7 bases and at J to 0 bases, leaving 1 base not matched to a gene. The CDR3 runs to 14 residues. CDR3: CASNSGANTGELFF. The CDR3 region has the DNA TGCGCCAGCAATAGCGGGGCGAACACCGGGGAGCTGTTTTTT.

The chain's CDR3 is CASSLRTGRRTEAFF. The CDR3 nucleotides read TGTGCCAGCAGTCTACGGACAGGCAGGAGGACTGAAGCTTTCTTT. The chain combines TRBV6-5 with TRBJ1-1; TRBD1 agrees at 7 bases. Germline CDR1 MNHEY, CDR2 SVGAGI. V lost 5 bases, J lost 5 bases, and 11 bases stayed unmatched. The CDR3 consists of 15 residues.

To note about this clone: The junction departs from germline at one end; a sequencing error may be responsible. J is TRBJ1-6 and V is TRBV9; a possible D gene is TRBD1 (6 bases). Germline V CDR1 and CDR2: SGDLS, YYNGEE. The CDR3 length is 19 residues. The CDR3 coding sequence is TGTGCCAGCAGCGTAGGGTTCGGGGGGGCCGCGTCGAATAACTCACCCCTCCACTTT. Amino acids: CASSVGFGGAASNNSPLHF.

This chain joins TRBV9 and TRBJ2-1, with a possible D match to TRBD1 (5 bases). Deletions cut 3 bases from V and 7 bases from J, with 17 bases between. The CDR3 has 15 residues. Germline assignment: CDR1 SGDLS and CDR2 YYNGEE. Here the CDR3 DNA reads TGTGCCAGCAGCGAGAGCCTCAGGGTATCAAATGAGCAGTTCTTC. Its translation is CASSESLRVSNEQFF.

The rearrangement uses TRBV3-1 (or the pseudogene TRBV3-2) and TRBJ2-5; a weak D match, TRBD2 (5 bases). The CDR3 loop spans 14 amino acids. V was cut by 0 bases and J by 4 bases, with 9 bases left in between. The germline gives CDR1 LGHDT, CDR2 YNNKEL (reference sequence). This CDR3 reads CASSQEGGGETQYF. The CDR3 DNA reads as TGTGCCAGCAGCCAAGAGGGCGGAGGAGAGACCCAGTACTTC.

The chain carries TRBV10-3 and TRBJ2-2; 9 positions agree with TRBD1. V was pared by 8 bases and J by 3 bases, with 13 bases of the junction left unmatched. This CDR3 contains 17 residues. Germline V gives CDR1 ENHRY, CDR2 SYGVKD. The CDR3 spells CAIGLGYDRGDTGELFF. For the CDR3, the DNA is TGTGCCATCGGCCTTGGTTATGACAGGGGGGACACCGGGGAGCTGTTTTTT.